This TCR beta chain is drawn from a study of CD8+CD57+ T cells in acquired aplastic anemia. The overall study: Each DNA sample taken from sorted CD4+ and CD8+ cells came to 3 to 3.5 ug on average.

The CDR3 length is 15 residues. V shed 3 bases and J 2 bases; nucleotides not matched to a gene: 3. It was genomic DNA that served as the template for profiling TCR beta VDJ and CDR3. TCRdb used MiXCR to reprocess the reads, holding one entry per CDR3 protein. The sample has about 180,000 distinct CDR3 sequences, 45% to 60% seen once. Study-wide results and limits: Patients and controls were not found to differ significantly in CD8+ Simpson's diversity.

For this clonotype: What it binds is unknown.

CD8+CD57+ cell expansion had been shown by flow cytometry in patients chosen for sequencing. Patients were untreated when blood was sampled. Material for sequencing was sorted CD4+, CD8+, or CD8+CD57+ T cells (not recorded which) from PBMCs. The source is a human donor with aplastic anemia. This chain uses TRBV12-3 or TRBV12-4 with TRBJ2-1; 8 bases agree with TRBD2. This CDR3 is CASSFTGGAYNEQFF. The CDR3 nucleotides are TGTGCCAGCAGTTTCACCGGGGGGGCCTACAATGAGCAGTTCTTC.